The 27 T cell receptor beta chains listed next were all sequenced from one sample in a study of T cells after yellow fever vaccination. TCRdb itself ran the 5' RACE reads through MiXCR, one entry per CDR3 protein. The top ten clones hold about 26% of a sample with 250,000 to 400,000 distinct CDR3 sequences, about 4% of them seen once. The sample here was PBMCs, taken 5 days after the yellow fever booster vaccination. The receptors come from a man aged 18 to 29 who received the YFV17D yellow fever vaccine.

This clonotype turned up a few times. The V call is TRBV14, the J call TRBJ2-7; D unclear. V lost 1 base and J 4 bases, leaving 5 bases between the germline ends. The CDR3 loop spans 12 amino acids. The V gene's germline CDR1 is SGHDN and CDR2 FVKESK. The DNA for the CDR3 is TGTGCCAGCAGCCAAGGGGTATACGAGCAGTACTTC. This translates into CASSQGVYEQYF.

This clonotype showed up just a few times. The V and J genes are TRBV27 and TRBJ2-3, with D perhaps being TRBD1 or TRBD2 (5 bases each). CDR3 length: 18 amino acids. The germline CDR1 and CDR2 sequences are MNHEY and SMNVEV (reference sequence). The V end was cut by 8 bases, the J end by 1 base, with 25 bases between. The CDR3 DNA reads TGTGCCAGCGCTTCCCCCAGGCGAGGGGTCTGGGGCACAGATACGCAGTATTTT. Translating it yields CASASPRRGVWGTDTQYF.

This clonotype was found a few times. The chain joins TRBV7-2 to TRBJ1-1, with 8 nucleotides matching TRBD1. V dropped 5 bases and J dropped 4; count of bases not matched to a gene: 6. Germline values: CDR1 SGHTA, CDR2 FQGNSA. This CDR3 is built from 14 residues. Here the CDR3 DNA reads TGTGCCAGCAGCCAGGACAGGGAGGGCACTGAAGCTTTCTTT. It translates to CASSQDREGTEAFF.

This clonotype was counted ten times or more. V is TRBV24-1 and J is TRBJ2-2, with TRBD2 identical over 9 bases. The CDR3 length is 17 residues. Germline CDR1 is KGHDR and CDR2 is SFDVKD. V lost 3 bases and J lost 4; bases outside the gene matches: 8. DNA of the CDR3: TGTGCCACCAGTGATCGGGGGACTAGCCCAGGCACCGGGGAGCTGTTTTTT. Its translation is CATSDRGTSPGTGELFF.

This sequence joins TRBV29-1 and TRBJ1-1, with D tentatively TRBD1 (5 bases). Trimming took 7 bases from V and 0 from J, leaving 18 bases between them. The CDR3 totals 15 residues. From germline, CDR1 is SQVTM and CDR2 ANQGSEA. In DNA, the CDR3 is TGCAGCGGAAGGGGCGGCTGGGGTATGAACACTGAAGCTTTCTTT. This gives the protein CSGRGGWGMNTEAFF.

This clonotype was seen more than once but under ten times. The chain recombines TRBV18 with TRBJ2-7; D not resolved. Germline V gene lookup returns CDR1 KGHSH and CDR2 LQKENI. The V gene lost 4 bases and the J gene lost 7 bases, with 14 bases spanning the gap. This CDR3 has 13 amino acids. The CDR3 here is CASSRASGREQYV. CDR3 in DNA: TGTGCCAGCTCACGCGCCTCAGGACGGGAGCAGTACGTC.

Many counts were recorded for this clonotype. The chain links TRBV6-6 to TRBJ2-2; D is unresolved. The germline V gene encodes CDR1 MNHNY and CDR2 SVGAGI (reference sequence). Trimming removed 6 bases at V and 5 bases at J, with 4 bases between. The CDR3 extends over 11 amino acids. This CDR3 reads CASSWTGELFF. CDR3 DNA sequence: TGTGCCAGCAGCTGGACCGGGGAGCTGTTTTTT.

This clonotype was counted ten times or more. This chain links TRBV27 with TRBJ2-2; no clear D gene. Trimming removed 1 base from V and 7 bases from J, with 10 bases in between. Germline lookup yields CDR1 MNHEY and CDR2 SMNVEV (reference sequence). This CDR3 contains 14 residues. The CDR3 sequence is CASSLLGGDGELFF. The CDR3 bases are TGTGCCAGCAGTTTATTGGGTGGCGACGGGGAGCTGTTTTTT.

This clonotype has just a few counts. The chain has TRBV7-9 and TRBJ1-2, with no clear D. The germline V gene has CDR1 SEHNR and CDR2 FQNEAQ (reference sequence). Trimming pared 0 bases from V and 8 bases from J, leaving 7 bases between. The CDR3 covers 12 residues. This CDR3 is CASSLASEGYTF. Written as DNA, the CDR3 is TGTGCCAGCAGCTTAGCATCTGAGGGCTACACCTTC.

This clonotype showed up just a few times. The chain has TRBV6-5 and TRBJ1-5, with D possibly matching TRBD1 (6 bases). CDR1 is MNHEY and CDR2 is SVGAGI in the germline V gene. The CDR3 consists of 16 residues. The V and J ends lost 4 bases and 2 bases respectively, with 15 bases between them. In DNA, the CDR3 is TGTGCCAGCAGTTCAACAGGGTCGGCTGGCAATCAGCCCCAGCATTTT. Translation: CASSSTGSAGNQPQHF.

The chain employs TRBV7-8 and TRBJ2-2; 10 nucleotides align to TRBD1. Unmatched junction bases numbered 6, after V lost 5 bases and J lost 6 bases. This CDR3 is built from 15 residues. CDR1 is SGHVS and CDR2 is FQNEAQ in the germline V gene. CDR3 sequence reads: CASSPRTGGAGELFF. The CDR3 DNA reads TGTGCCAGCAGCCCAAGGACAGGGGGTGCCGGGGAGCTGTTTTTT. Supplemented by reference TRBV7-8 and TRBJ2-2, the full variable domain reads GAGVSQSPRYKVAKRGQDVALRCDPISGHVSLFWYQQALGQGPEFLTYFQNEAQLDKSGLPSDRFFAERPEGSVSTLKIQRTQQEDSAVYLCASSPRTGGAGELFFGEGSRLTVL.

This clonotype was seen at least ten times. The rearrangement joins TRBV7-2 to TRBJ1-2, with a possible D match to TRBD1 (5 bases). The CDR3 spans 15 residues. Trimming removed 2 bases at V and 8 bases at J, with 18 bases between. Germline-derived CDR1 and CDR2 are SGHTA and FQGNSA. CDR3: CASSLLVGTPGGYTF. CDR3 coding DNA: TGTGCCAGCAGCTTATTGGTGGGGACGCCGGGGGGCTACACCTTC.

The sample holds a few counts of this clonotype. The rearrangement joins TRBV7-8 to TRBJ2-1, with D perhaps matching TRBD1 or TRBD2 (5 bases each). V gave up 5 bases and J gave up 0 bases, with 11 bases separating them. Germline V gives CDR1 SGHVS, CDR2 FQNEAQ. The length of the CDR3 is 15 residues. CDR3 sequence: CASSEGLASYNEQFF. The CDR3 nucleotides are TGTGCCAGCAGCGAGGGGTTAGCCTCCTACAATGAGCAGTTCTTC.

The chain recombines TRBV7-6 with TRBJ2-2; a weak D match, TRBD2 (6 bases). V lost 4 bases to trimming and J lost 1 base, with 13 bases between them. The CDR3 covers 16 residues. Germline assignment: CDR1 SGHVS and CDR2 FNYEAQ. The CDR3 nucleotides read TGTGCCAGCAGCTCGCCCGGAGGGATGAACACCGGGGAGCTGTTTTTT. This codes for CASSSPGGMNTGELFF.

This chain connects TRBV6-6 to TRBJ1-1; D may be TRBD1 (6 bases). CDR3 length: 14 amino acids. Germline V CDR1 and CDR2: MNHNY, SVGAGI (reference sequence). Trimming took off 4 bases at V and 4 bases at J, with 13 bases between the two ends. CDR3 in amino acids: CASSWEQGPTEAFF. CDR3 bases: TGTGCCAGCAGTTGGGAACAGGGTCCCACTGAAGCTTTCTTT.

This clonotype was seen a few times. The genes are TRBV6-2 or TRBV6-3 and TRBJ1-1; the D gene is possibly TRBD1 (6 bases). Germline CDR1 and CDR2: MNHEY and SVGEGT. This CDR3 has 13 residues. V was clipped by 6 bases and J by 4 bases, with 12 bases between them. The CDR3 loop reads CASSPPGATEAFF. CDR3 bases: TGTGCCAGCAGCCCCCCGGGGGCCACTGAAGCTTTCTTT.

This clonotype was found many times. V gene TRBV7-8 combines with J gene TRBJ1-1; D is unresolved. Between the trimmed V and J ends, which lost 5 bases and 6 bases, there was a span of 13 bases. Per the germline V gene, CDR1 is SGHVS and CDR2 is FQNEAQ. The CDR3 has 13 amino acids. The CDR3 DNA reads TGTGCCAGCAGCCCACTGGATTGGGCTGAAGCTTTCTTT. Translating gives CASSPLDWAEAFF. The full variable domain, completed using reference TRBV7-8 and TRBJ1-1, is GAGVSQSPRYKVAKRGQDVALRCDPISGHVSLFWYQQALGQGPEFLTYFQNEAQLDKSGLPSDRFFAERPEGSVSTLKIQRTQQEDSAVYLCASSPLDWAEAFFGQGTRLTVV.

The chain has TRBV7-9 and TRBJ2-7; TRBD1 agrees at 10 bases. Germline CDR1 reads SEHNR; CDR2 reads FQNEAQ (reference sequence). The CDR3 contains 15 residues. The V segment lost 4 bases and the J segment 4 bases; nucleotides outside the gene matches: 7. CDR3 amino acids: CASSYRQGAEYEQYV. The CDR3, as DNA: TGTGCCAGCAGCTATCGACAGGGGGCTGAATACGAGCAGTACGTC.

The chain has TRBV5-6 and TRBJ2-1; a possible D gene is TRBD2 (8 bases). CDR1 is SGHDT and CDR2 is YYEEEE in the germline V gene. V lost 10 bases and J lost 6, with 17 bases in between. The CDR3 is made up of 13 amino acids. The CDR3 loop reads CAAGGDRFNEQFF. The CDR3 coding sequence is TGTGCCGCCGGGGGGGACAGATTCAATGAGCAGTTCTTC.

The chain joins TRBV7-2 to TRBJ2-3; 12 bases match TRBD2. The CDR3 has 17 amino acids. The germline V gene encodes CDR1 SGHTA and CDR2 FQGNSA. V dropped 1 base and J dropped 4; count of bases not matched to a gene: 6. CDR3 loop: CASSLVASGGAADTQYF. Written as DNA, the CDR3 is TGTGCCAGCAGCTTAGTGGCTAGCGGGGGGGCCGCAGATACGCAGTATTTT.

This clonotype turned up a few times. CDR3 region: CSALGTRGETQYF. The CDR3 DNA sequence: TGCAGTGCACTTGGGACGAGAGGCGAGACCCAGTACTTC. This chain joins TRBV20-1 and TRBJ2-5, with D tentatively TRBD1 or TRBD2 (5 bases each). The length of the CDR3 is 13 residues. V was shortened by 6 bases and J by 5 bases, with 16 bases between the two germline ends. Germline V CDR1 and CDR2: DFQATT, SNEGSKA (reference sequence).

This chain joins TRBV7-3 and TRBJ1-1; D gene ambiguous. CDR3 length: 13 residues. CDR1 and CDR2 from the germline V gene are SGHTA and FQGTGA. Between the trimmed V and J ends, which lost 1 base and 9 bases, there was a span of 12 bases. CDR3 nucleotide sequence: TGTGCCAGCAGCTTAAACCAAGGGTACAAAGCTTTCTTT. It yields the protein CASSLNQGYKAFF.

This clonotype was seen ten or more times. The genes are TRBV27 and TRBJ1-5; D might be TRBD1 (6 bases). This CDR3 comprises 17 residues. Germline CDR1 MNHEY, CDR2 SMNVEV (reference sequence). V lost 5 bases to trimming and J lost 0 bases, with 17 bases between them. The CDR3 loop is CASSPRGGPYSNQPQHF. CDR3 sequence (DNA): TGTGCCAGCAGTCCACGGGGGGGCCCCTATAGCAATCAGCCCCAGCATTTT.

The table lists this clonotype with a few counts. The V gene is TRBV12-3 or TRBV12-4, the J gene TRBJ1-6, with D hard to call. The CDR3 spans 17 residues. V gave up 4 bases and J gave up 1 base, with 14 bases separating them. Here the CDR3 DNA reads TGTGCCAGCAGTTGGGCAGGTTTAAGTTCCTATAATTCACCCCTCCACTTT. Its protein product is CASSWAGLSSYNSPLHF.

The genes are TRBV7-2 and TRBJ2-1; 9 positions match TRBD1. The CDR3 spans 18 residues. V was clipped by 4 bases and J by 3 bases; unmatched bases: 13. Germline CDR1 reads SGHTA; CDR2 reads FQGNSA. The chain's CDR3 is CASSSGVVRQGVYNEQFF. The CDR3 region has the DNA TGTGCCAGCAGCTCAGGCGTTGTACGACAGGGGGTCTACAATGAGCAGTTCTTC.

The gene calls are TRBV20-1 and TRBJ2-1; no clear D. The germline gives CDR1 DFQATT, CDR2 SNEGSKA (reference sequence). CDR3 length: 14 residues. The ends were cut back, 0 bases at V and 7 bases at J, with 13 bases in the middle. The CDR3: CSARDPKGRNEQFF. CDR3 sequence (DNA): TGCAGTGCTAGAGATCCCAAGGGAAGGAATGAGCAGTTCTTC.

A few counts support this clonotype. V is TRBV27 and J is TRBJ2-3, with 8 bases fitting TRBD2. The germline V gene encodes CDR1 MNHEY and CDR2 SMNVEV (reference sequence). Germline trimming cut 1 base from V and 1 base from J; bases unmatched to any gene: 4. The CDR3 contains 16 residues. In nucleotides, the CDR3 is TGTGCCAGCAGTTTATTCGGGGGGGGCGGCACAGATACGCAGTATTTT. Translation gives CASSLFGGGGTDTQYF.